This TCR beta chain was identified in a study of shared clonotypes between healthy human individuals. Findings and caveats of the study: Sharing across several donors was seen in 4.5% to 5.5% of naive CD4 clonotypes. Represented diversity, genetic and exposure-history alike, was limited by few donors. Memory subsets generally showed smaller estimated richness than naive subsets did.

CDR1 is SEHNR, CDR2 FQNEAQ, per germline (reference sequence). This CDR3 has 12 residues. V gave up 5 bases and J gave up 4 bases, with 6 bases separating them. Libraries were prepared by immunoSEQ multiplex PCR; TCRdb keeps only in-frame clonotypes and omits some of them. The sample contains about 820,000 clones, nearly 95% of which appear only once. Naive CD8 populations comprised CD45RO-negative cells positively selected for CCR7, excluding terminally differentiated effector memory CD45RA+ cells. All donors were healthy HIV-negative adults lacking recent acute infections or vaccinations. About this clone itself: The antigen remains unidentified. The same CDR3 can be traced to other DNA sequences in this sample.

The source of this sequence is a man aged 25 to 40 in good health. Sequencing was done on a sample of naive CD8+ T cells sorted from blood. The chain links TRBV7-9 to TRBJ2-1; no definite D call. Written as DNA, the CDR3 is TGTGCCAGCAGCGCCTCATACAATGAGCAGTTCTTC. As protein: CASSASYNEQFF.